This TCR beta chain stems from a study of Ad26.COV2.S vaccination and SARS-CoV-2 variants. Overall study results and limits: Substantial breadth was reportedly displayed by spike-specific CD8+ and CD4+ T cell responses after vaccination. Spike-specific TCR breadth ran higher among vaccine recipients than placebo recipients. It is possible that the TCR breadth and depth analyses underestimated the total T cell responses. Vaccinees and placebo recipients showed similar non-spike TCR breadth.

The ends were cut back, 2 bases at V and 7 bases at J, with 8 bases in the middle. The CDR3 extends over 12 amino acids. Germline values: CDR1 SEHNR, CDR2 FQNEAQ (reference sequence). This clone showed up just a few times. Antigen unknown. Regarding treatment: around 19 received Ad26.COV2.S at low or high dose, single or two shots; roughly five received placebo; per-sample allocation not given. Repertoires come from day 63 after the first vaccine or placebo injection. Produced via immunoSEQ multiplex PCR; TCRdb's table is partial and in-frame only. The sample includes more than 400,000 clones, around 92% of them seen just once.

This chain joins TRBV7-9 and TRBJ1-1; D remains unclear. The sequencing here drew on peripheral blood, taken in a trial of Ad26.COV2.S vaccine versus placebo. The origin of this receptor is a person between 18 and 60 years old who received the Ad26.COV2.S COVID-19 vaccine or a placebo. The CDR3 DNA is TGTGCCAGCAGCTTAATCGGCGTTGAAGCTTTCTTT. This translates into CASSLIGVEAFF.